This TCR beta chain originates from a study of CD8+ T cells in alopecia areata (dated by TCRdb to between 2018 and 2020). Regarding the study in general: Treated patients were enrolled in an open-label pilot trial of oral tofacitinib, 5 to 10 mg twice daily, for moderate-to-severe alopecia areata. RNA came from the PAXgene miRNA kit for fixed scalp, the miRNeasy kit for PBMCs, and the RNeasy kit for mouse skin. In treated patients, disease severity was measured using the SALT score, which gives the percentage of scalp surface area affected. immunoSEQ multiplex PCR using 35 Vbeta forward primers and 13 Jbeta reverse primers was used to amplify TCRbeta CDR3 regions. Scalp clonality was compared among normal scalp (n=4), patchy alopecia areata scalp (n=8), and alopecia totalis/universalis scalp (n=8). On the human side, TCRbeta sequencing was run on scalp tissue and on sorted CD4+ and CD8+ peripheral blood T cells from healthy controls and from alopecia areata patients with either patchy or totalis/universalis disease. The study used high-throughput TCRbeta sequencing to examine T cell clonal expansion in alopecia areata, in both the C3H/HeJ mouse model and human patients. Patients stayed on tofacitinib for 6 to 18 months and then had 6 months of follow-up off drug so that delayed response and recurrence could be assessed. Biopsies were taken from tofacitinib-treated patients at baseline and again at 4 and 24 weeks into treatment, and several of those patients also had a later scalp biopsy.

Preparation of the library involved the immunoSEQ multiplex PCR assay. For TCR sequencing, RNA was extracted from every sample and reverse transcribed into cDNA to serve as template. SuperScript III was used for first-strand cDNA synthesis, primed with a 2:1 mix of oligo-dT and random hexamers. A synthetic immune receptor repertoire was used to measure amplification bias, and any remaining bias was corrected computationally. Per the authors' processing: Raw reads were preprocessed to remove errors, and CDR3 was defined according to IMGT conventions as the region from the conserved cysteine to phenylalanine. Clonality was computed as 1 minus the Shannon entropy, with the entropy normalized by log2 of the number of productive unique TCRs. Whether scalp clones were CD4 or CD8 was inferred by matching scalp TCRbeta sequences against CD4 and CD8 repertoires sorted from blood. TCRdb re-hosts the immuneACCESS table, in-frame sequences only. Its copies lack some clones; in the studies checked, an unresolved V gene accounts for under half of them, and the cause for the rest is not known. V and J calls and clone size are copied from that table; D and trimming were computed from the DNA. This sample has 150,000 to 250,000 clones in its table, and 55% to 70% of those were observed once. Of the sample, 3% to 4% is held by the ten largest clones.

This clone showed up just once. This clone's antigen is unknown. Base qualities are missing; no much larger clone stands one base away. The intended sense of this specimen's time point label: more than three weeks on oral tofacitinib. The sample's treatment or condition, from its label and the paper: oral pan-JAK inhibitor, 5-10 mg twice daily. Lesional scalp punch biopsies and peripheral blood were obtained from alopecia areata patients. PBMCs were isolated by density centrifugation and stained for CD3, CD4 and CD8, after which CD4+ and CD8+ T cells were sorted on a FACSAria. The study at large found these results: Compared with mice, TCR sequences shared between patients were less clear, possibly partly because of HLA diversity across the patient population. Tofacitinib significantly decreased scalp clonality and the number of expanded CD8+ clones among the top 100 scalp clones. Many expanded lesional clones were found to persist in scalp and blood during tofacitinib treatment, and relapse after treatment cessation may be partly explained by this persistence. Because the treated cohort was small and included a single nonresponder, larger studies are needed to assess links between baseline CD8+ expansion and response. Higher clonality and more expanded CD8+ clones were observed in lesional scalp than in normal scalp, particularly in alopecia totalis/universalis, a finding suggestive of antigenic drive. Unlike mouse skin, which is dominated by gammadelta T cells, normal human skin has resident alphabeta T cells that are also sequenced, and this complicates analysis of the scalp TCR repertoire.

CDR1 and CDR2 are drawn from the germline V gene: SQVTM, ANQGSEA. A distance of 10 bases separates the germline ends of V and J, which lose 8 bases and 6 bases respectively. The CDR3, from cysteine to phenylalanine, totals 10 residues. Only the CDR3 portion is preserved as DNA: 30 bases, with reading frame beginning at the first base. This specimen was CD4+ T cells sorted from blood, taken at week 4, from a patient treated with tofacitinib. The rearrangement joined TRBV29-1 to TRBJ1-2, and possibly TRBD1, on 5 matching bases. The sequence was collected from a human donor with alopecia areata. The nucleotides are TGCAGCTTTACAGGCCATGGCTACACCTTC. It translates as CSFTGHGYTF. Outside the CDR3, residues come from the reference TRBV29-1 and TRBJ1-2 proteins, so the full variable domain is: SAVISQKPSRDICQRGTSLTIQCQVDSQVTMMFWYRQQPGQSLTLIATANQGSEATYESGFVIDKFPISRPNLTFSTLTVSNMSPEDSSIYLCSFTGHGYTFGSGTRLTVV.